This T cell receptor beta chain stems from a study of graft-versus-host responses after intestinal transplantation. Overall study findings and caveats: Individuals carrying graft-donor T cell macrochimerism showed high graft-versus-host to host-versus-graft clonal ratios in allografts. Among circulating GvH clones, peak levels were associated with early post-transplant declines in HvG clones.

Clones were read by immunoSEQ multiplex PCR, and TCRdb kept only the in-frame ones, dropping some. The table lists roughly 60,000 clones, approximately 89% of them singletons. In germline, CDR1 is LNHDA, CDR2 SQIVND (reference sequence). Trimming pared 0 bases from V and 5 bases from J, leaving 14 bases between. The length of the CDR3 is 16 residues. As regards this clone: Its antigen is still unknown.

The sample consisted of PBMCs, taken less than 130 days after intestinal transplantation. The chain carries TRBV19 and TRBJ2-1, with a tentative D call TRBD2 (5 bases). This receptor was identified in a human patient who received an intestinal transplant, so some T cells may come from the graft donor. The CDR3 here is CASSIDRGLLNNEQFF. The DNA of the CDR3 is TGTGCCAGTAGTATAGATCGAGGGCTACTCAACAATGAGCAGTTCTTC.